One sample yielded the 18 T cell receptor beta chains listed below, sequenced in a study of T cell responses to AZD1222 COVID-19 vaccine. Sequencing used immunoSEQ multiplex PCR; TCRdb keeps in-frame clones, though not all of them. This sample yields 95,000 to 120,000 clones, of which around 88% are seen a single time; approximately 6.9% belongs to the top ten. This sample comprised peripheral blood, obtained 28 days after the second AZD1222 dose. The source is an adult who received the AZD1222 COVID-19 vaccine.

The genes are TRBV7-2 and TRBJ2-7, with 11 bases fitting TRBD2. The CDR3 has 18 amino acids. Germline values: CDR1 SGHTA, CDR2 FQGNSA. V was clipped by 1 base and J by 1 base; unmatched bases: 9. Here the CDR3 DNA reads TGTGCCAGCAGCTTAGTTTTTAGCGGGGGGGCCGGATCCTACGAGCAGTACTTC. As protein: CASSLVFSGGAGSYEQYF. The full variable domain, its missing parts supplied by reference TRBV7-2 and TRBJ2-7, is GAGVSQSPSNKVTEKGKDVELRCDPISGHTALYWYRQSLGQGLEFLIYFQGNSAPDKSGLPSDRFSAERTGGSVSTLTIQRTQQEDSAVYLCASSLVFSGGAGSYEQYFGPGTRLTVT.

The CDR3 here is CASTTTGQFSTNEKLFF. The CDR3 region has the DNA TGTGCCAGCACCACAACTGGGCAGTTCTCAACTAATGAAAAACTGTTTTTT. The chain recombines TRBV28 with TRBJ1-4, with D hard to call. The germline gives CDR1 MDHEN, CDR2 SYDVKM. The CDR3 spans 17 residues. The germline V and J ends were trimmed by 7 bases and 0 bases, with 18 bases remaining between them.

The chain combines TRBV29-1 with TRBJ1-2; D perhaps matches TRBD1 (5 bases). This CDR3 spans 13 amino acids. Per the germline V gene, CDR1 is SQVTM and CDR2 is ANQGSEA. The V end lost 2 bases, the J end lost 8 bases, and 15 bases lay between the germline ends. For the CDR3, the DNA is TGCAGCGTTGAATCCGGGACGTCCACCGGCTACACCTTC. Protein sequence: CSVESGTSTGYTF. The full variable domain, with the rest looked up from reference TRBV29-1 and TRBJ1-2, is SAVISQKPSRDICQRGTSLTIQCQVDSQVTMMFWYRQQPGQSLTLIATANQGSEATYESGFVIDKFPISRPNLTFSTLTVSNMSPEDSSIYLCSVESGTSTGYTFGSGTRLTVV.

This chain joins TRBV4-3 and TRBJ2-7; perhaps TRBD1 as D (6 bases). The CDR3 is 13 amino acids. V was cut by 5 bases and J by 2 bases, with 10 bases left in between. Germline loops: CDR1 LGHNA, CDR2 YSLEER. The CDR3 bases are TGCGCCAGCAGCGCAGACAGGCCCTACGAGCAGTACTTC. Translation gives CASSADRPYEQYF.

CDR3 region: CASTQGQGGYEQYF. CDR3 nucleotides: TGTGCCAGCACCCAGGGGCAGGGGGGCTACGAGCAGTACTTC. V is TRBV27 and J is TRBJ2-7; tentative D call: TRBD1 (7 bases). The germline CDR1 and CDR2 sequences are MNHEY and SMNVEV (reference sequence). CDR3 size: 14 residues. V lost 7 bases to trimming and J lost 3 bases, with 16 bases between them.

A single count supports this clone. This CDR3 is CASSLGQGPYNEQFF. CDR3 sequence (DNA): TGTGCCAGCAGCTTAGGCCAGGGCCCCTACAATGAGCAGTTCTTC. The V gene is TRBV11-2, the J gene TRBJ2-1, with a tentative D call TRBD1 (5 bases). Germline V gives CDR1 SGHAT, CDR2 FQNNGV. CDR3 length equals 15 residues. Trimming cost V 1 base and J 2 bases, with 9 bases left between them.

The chain is built from TRBV6-5 and TRBJ2-7; 10 bases are shared with TRBD1. The V segment lost 4 bases and the J segment 6 bases; nucleotides outside the gene matches: 6. The CDR3 spans 14 residues. The germline gives CDR1 MNHEY, CDR2 SVGAGI. The DNA of the CDR3 is TGTGCCAGCAGTTGGGACAGGGGCATCTCCGAGCAGTACTTC. Protein product: CASSWDRGISEQYF.

The rearrangement joins TRBV11-3 to TRBJ2-3; no firm D call. V gave up 0 bases and J gave up 2 bases, with 6 bases separating them. The V gene's germline CDR1 is SGHNT and CDR2 YENEEA. The CDR3 loop spans 14 amino acids. CDR3 sequence: CASSLDGYTDTQYF. For the CDR3, the DNA is TGTGCCAGCAGCTTAGATGGTTACACAGATACGCAGTATTTT.

This clone was found a few times. The chain has TRBV9 and TRBJ2-1; 7 bases fit TRBD1. The germline gives CDR1 SGDLS, CDR2 YYNGEE. This CDR3 has 16 residues. The V and J ends lost 5 bases and 2 bases, in that order; junction bases with no gene match: 10. For the CDR3, the DNA is TGTGCCAGCAGGCCTACAGGGGAAGGGGCCTACAATGAGCAGTTCTTC. This encodes CASRPTGEGAYNEQFF. The entire variable domain, with the rest obtained from reference TRBV9 and TRBJ2-1, is as follows: DSGVTQTPKHLITATGQRVTLRCSPRSGDLSVYWYQQSLDQGLQFLIQYYNGEERAKGNILERFSAQQFPDLHSELNLSSLELGDSALYFCASRPTGEGAYNEQFFGPGTRLTVL.

This chain connects TRBV28 to TRBJ1-5, with 7 positions matching TRBD1. Germline loops: CDR1 MDHEN, CDR2 SYDVKM. The CDR3 runs 15 residues. V shed 5 bases, J shed 0 bases, and the junction held 4 bases outside the gene matches. CDR3 in amino acids: CASSQGTASNQPQHF. DNA for the CDR3: TGTGCCAGCAGTCAAGGGACAGCTAGCAATCAGCCCCAGCATTTT.

In this sample, this clone turned up once. V is TRBV3-1 (or the pseudogene TRBV3-2) and J is TRBJ2-3; TRBD2 matches 12 bases. V lost 3 bases and J lost 6; bases outside the gene matches: 1. The CDR3 runs 14 residues. Germline V gives CDR1 LGHDT, CDR2 YNNKEL (reference sequence). CDR3 in amino acids: CASSQGTSGDTQYF. The CDR3 nucleotides are TGTGCCAGCAGCCAGGGGACTAGCGGGGATACGCAGTATTTT.

This clone came up once. This rearrangement joins TRBV9 to TRBJ2-7; D may correspond to TRBD1 or TRBD2 (5 bases each). Germline-derived CDR1 and CDR2 are SGDLS and YYNGEE. The CDR3 sequence is 16 residues long. Trimming left V 4 bases short and J 5 bases short, with 22 bases between. The CDR3 DNA follows: TGTGCCAGCAGCCCCCGACTGGCGAGGGACGTAGACGAGCAGTACTTC. Translation: CASSPRLARDVDEQYF.

The CDR3 protein is CAVQGMNTEAFF. The CDR3 bases are TGTGCCGTACAGGGTATGAACACTGAAGCTTTCTTT. The chain combines TRBV6-5 with TRBJ1-1, with D maybe TRBD1 (6 bases). Germline lookup yields CDR1 MNHEY and CDR2 SVGAGI. V was pared by 11 bases and J by 0 bases, with 10 bases between. The CDR3 sequence is 12 residues long.

The chain links TRBV5-1 to TRBJ1-1, with D possibly TRBD1 on 6 matching bases. The CDR3 spans 14 residues. Germline V gives CDR1 SGHRS, CDR2 YFSETQ. V dropped 7 bases and J dropped 1 base, with 14 bases sitting between them. Here the CDR3 reads CASEQGLTNTEAFF. The CDR3, as DNA: TGCGCCAGCGAACAGGGTTTAACGAACACTGAAGCTTTCTTT. Variable domain in full (rest from reference TRBV5-1 and TRBJ1-1): KAGVTQTPRYLIKTRGQQVTLSCSPISGHRSVSWYQQTPGQGLQFLFEYFSETQRNKGNFPGRFSGRQFSNSRSEMNVSTLELGDSALYLCASEQGLTNTEAFFGQGTRLTVV.

The rearrangement joins TRBV6-5 to TRBJ2-6; D is uncertain. The germline V and J ends were trimmed by 6 bases and 0 bases, with 9 bases remaining between them. The germline CDR1 and CDR2 sequences are MNHEY and SVGAGI. This CDR3 spans 15 amino acids. The CDR3 is CASRAPYSGANVLTF. The CDR3 bases are TGTGCCAGCAGGGCCCCGTACTCTGGGGCCAACGTCCTGACTTTC.

The chain has TRBV28 and TRBJ2-3, with unresolved D. Germline CDR1 and CDR2: MDHEN and SYDVKM. Between the trimmed V and J ends, which lost 1 base and 4 bases, there was a span of 15 bases. This CDR3 region has 16 residues. In nucleotides, the CDR3 is TGTGCCAGCAGTTTATTCACTGGAATGTGGCCAGATACGCAGTATTTT. This translates into CASSLFTGMWPDTQYF.

The chain is built from TRBV9 and TRBJ1-5; D remains ambiguous. The germline V and J ends were trimmed by 0 bases and 0 bases, with 7 bases remaining between them. Germline V CDR1 and CDR2: SGDLS, YYNGEE. This CDR3 region has 15 residues. CDR3 residues: CASSVGKNSNQPQHF. In nucleotides, the CDR3 is TGTGCCAGCAGCGTAGGGAAGAATAGCAATCAGCCCCAGCATTTT.

The chain employs TRBV5-5 and TRBJ1-3, with no clear D. V lost 2 bases to trimming and J lost 2 bases, with 11 bases between them. This CDR3 comprises 15 residues. Germline values: CDR1 SGHKS, CDR2 YYEKEE (reference sequence). The CDR3: CASSLGISAGNTIYF. CDR3 nucleotide sequence: TGTGCCAGCAGCTTAGGGATTTCGGCTGGAAACACCATATATTTT.